Presented here are 10 T cell receptor beta chains from one specimen sequenced in a study of cytomegalovirus exposure and HLA in healthy donors. The data were produced by immunoSEQ multiplex PCR, yet TCRdb's version contains in-frame clones alone and is incomplete. The sample consists of about 160,000 clones, about 88% of them appearing once. The sample taken for sequencing was PBMCs. Receptor source: a woman aged 18 to 35 in good health and CMV-seronegative.

The chain uses TRBV4-3 and TRBJ2-2; D might be TRBD2 (5 bases). V was pared by 4 bases and J by 3 bases, with 15 bases between. This CDR3 comprises 16 residues. In germline, CDR1 is LGHNA, CDR2 YSLEER. CDR3 amino acids: CASSLPNEGHTGELFF. The DNA of the CDR3 is TGCGCCAGCAGCCTCCCCAACGAGGGTCACACCGGGGAGCTGTTTTTT.

The V call is TRBV27, the J call TRBJ1-2; D is unresolved. CDR3 length: 12 residues. The germline V gene has CDR1 MNHEY and CDR2 SMNVEV (reference sequence). The V and J ends lost 2 bases and 6 bases respectively, with 7 bases between them. The CDR3: CASSLAGNGYTF. The CDR3 nucleotides read TGTGCCAGCAGTTTAGCGGGGAATGGCTACACCTTC.

The chain links TRBV7-2 to TRBJ2-5; 11 bases agree with TRBD2. Trimming removed 1 base from V and 1 base from J; junction bases left unmatched: 2. Germline CDR1 SGHTA, CDR2 FQGNSA. The CDR3 totals 16 residues. The CDR3 reads CASSLGLAGGQETQYF. CDR3 in DNA: TGTGCCAGCAGCTTAGGGCTAGCGGGAGGCCAAGAGACCCAGTACTTC.

The J gene is TRBJ2-2, the V gene TRBV6-4, with 10 bases lining up with TRBD1. The germline V gene has CDR1 MRHNA and CDR2 SNTAGT. CDR3 length equals 21 residues. Germline trimming cut 0 bases from V and 0 bases from J; bases unmatched to any gene: 13. In DNA, the CDR3 is TGTGCCAGCAGTGACTCCCGGGACAGGGGCCCCCTTATCGCGAACACCGGGGAGCTGTTTTTT. Protein sequence: CASSDSRDRGPLIANTGELFF.

V usage is TRBV7-6 and J usage is TRBJ1-1; 7 positions agree with TRBD1. V lost 5 bases, J lost 3 bases, and 3 bases stayed unmatched. This CDR3 region has 13 residues. CDR1 and CDR2 (germline): SGHVS, FNYEAQ. CDR3 loop: CASSKDRDTEAFF. The CDR3 DNA follows: TGTGCCAGCAGCAAAGACAGGGACACTGAAGCTTTCTTT.

The chain is built from TRBV18 and TRBJ2-3, with D perhaps matching TRBD1 (5 bases). CDR1 and CDR2 from the germline V gene are KGHSH and LQKENI. The CDR3 has 13 amino acids. Trimming shortened V by 5 bases and J by 3 bases, and 9 bases separated the two germline ends. CDR3: CASSNRITDTQYF. The CDR3 nucleotides read TGTGCCAGCTCAAACAGGATAACAGATACGCAGTATTTT.

The rearrangement uses TRBV30 and TRBJ2-2; 9 bases agree with TRBD2. CDR1 is GTSNPN and CDR2 is SVGIG in the germline V gene (reference sequence). The CDR3 length is 18 residues. V lost 1 base and J lost 4; bases outside the gene matches: 13. The CDR3 protein is CAWSAASLAGTSTGELFF. Written as DNA, the CDR3 is TGTGCCTGGAGTGCCGCCTCACTAGCGGGCACGAGCACCGGGGAGCTGTTTTTT.

This clone was detected only once. The V and J genes are TRBV7-2 and TRBJ1-2, with 7 bases matching TRBD1. This CDR3 comprises 15 residues. Losses at the gene ends were 2 bases for V and 7 bases for J; bases not matched to a gene: 10. Germline V gene sequence: CDR1 SGHTA, CDR2 FQGNSA. CDR3: CASSLLKRGHLGYTF. CDR3 sequence (DNA): TGTGCCAGCAGCTTACTGAAAAGGGGGCATCTTGGCTACACCTTC.

The V gene is TRBV14, the J gene TRBJ1-2; tentative D call: TRBD1 (5 bases). Germline-derived CDR1 and CDR2 are SGHDN and FVKESK. Trimming took 3 bases from V and 0 from J, leaving 14 bases between them. The CDR3 is 16 residues long. The CDR3 coding sequence is TGTGCCAGCAGCCAGGCCGGGACTCCTACTAACTATGGCTACACCTTC. This encodes CASSQAGTPTNYGYTF. Full variable domain (missing parts from reference TRBV14 and TRBJ1-2): EAGVTQFPSHSVIEKGQTVTLRCDPISGHDNLYWYRRVMGKEIKFLLHFVKESKQDESGMPNNRFLAERTGGTYSTLKVQPAELEDSGVYFCASSQAGTPTNYGYTFGSGTRLTVV.

V usage is TRBV7-2 and J usage is TRBJ2-7; the match to TRBD2 covers 12 bases. This CDR3 is 19 amino acids long. Germline CDR1 reads SGHTA; CDR2 reads FQGNSA. V dropped 5 bases and J dropped 3; count of bases not matched to a gene: 17. The CDR3 nucleotides read TGTGCCAGCAGCCCCAGACTTTCGTTGACTAGCGGGAGAGGCTACGAGCAGTACTTC. Encoded protein: CASSPRLSLTSGRGYEQYF. Looking up the rest from reference TRBV7-2 and TRBJ2-7 gives the full variable domain: GAGVSQSPSNKVTEKGKDVELRCDPISGHTALYWYRQSLGQGLEFLIYFQGNSAPDKSGLPSDRFSAERTGGSVSTLTIQRTQQEDSAVYLCASSPRLSLTSGRGYEQYFGPGTRLTVT.